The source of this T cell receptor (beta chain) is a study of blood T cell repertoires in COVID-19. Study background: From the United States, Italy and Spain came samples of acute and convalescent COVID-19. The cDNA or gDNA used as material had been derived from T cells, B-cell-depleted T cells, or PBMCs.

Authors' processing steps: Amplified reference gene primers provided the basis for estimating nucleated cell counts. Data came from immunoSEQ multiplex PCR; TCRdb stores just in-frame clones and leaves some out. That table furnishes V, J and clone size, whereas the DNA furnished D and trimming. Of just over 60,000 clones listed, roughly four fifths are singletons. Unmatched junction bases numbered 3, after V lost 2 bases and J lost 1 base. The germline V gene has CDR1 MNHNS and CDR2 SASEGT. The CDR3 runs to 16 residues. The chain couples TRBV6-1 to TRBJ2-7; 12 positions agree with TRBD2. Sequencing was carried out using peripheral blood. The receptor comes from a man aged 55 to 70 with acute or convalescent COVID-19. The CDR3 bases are TGTGCCAGCAGTGAACTAGCGGGGGGGGAATCCTACGAGCAGTACTTC. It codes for CASSELAGGESYEQYF.